The source of this T cell receptor (beta chain) is a study of cytomegalovirus exposure and HLA in healthy donors. CDR3 length equals 13 residues. V dropped 3 bases and J dropped 9 bases, with 13 bases sitting between them. Germline V CDR1 and CDR2: SGDLS, YYNGEE. Study-level results: The authors later linked a missense DCLRE1C variant to TCR beta V- and J-gene trimming. According to reports, the classifier identified cytomegalovirus status with high specificity and sensitivity. Productive rates of about 87% or about 30% were seen for most TCR beta V segments in an earlier analysis.

The PCR employed 60 Vbeta primers together with 13 Jbeta primers. This table comes from immunoSEQ multiplex PCR, and its TCRdb copy is limited to in-frame clones, with some not included. The sample lists about 160,000 clones; roughly 79% were seen once. With regard to this clone: Its antigen is not known.

Sequencing was performed on PBMCs. The V and J genes are TRBV9 and TRBJ2-1; no firm D call. The source is a woman in her 50s in good health and CMV-seronegative. CDR3 coding DNA: TGTGCCAGCAGCGCCCGGGTAGACGGTGAGCAGTTCTTC. Its translation is CASSARVDGEQFF.